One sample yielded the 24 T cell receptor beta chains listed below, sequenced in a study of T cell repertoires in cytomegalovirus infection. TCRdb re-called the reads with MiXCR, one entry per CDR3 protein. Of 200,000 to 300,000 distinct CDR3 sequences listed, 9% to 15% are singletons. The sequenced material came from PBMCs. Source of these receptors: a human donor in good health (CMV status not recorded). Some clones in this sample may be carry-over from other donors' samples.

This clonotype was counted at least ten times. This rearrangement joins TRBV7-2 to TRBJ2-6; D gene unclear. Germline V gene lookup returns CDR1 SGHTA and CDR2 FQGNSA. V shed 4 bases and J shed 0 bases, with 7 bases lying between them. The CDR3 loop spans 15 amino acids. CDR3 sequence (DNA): TGTGCCAGCAGCTCCCCCAGCTCTGGGGCCAACGTCCTGACTTTC. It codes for CASSSPSSGANVLTF.

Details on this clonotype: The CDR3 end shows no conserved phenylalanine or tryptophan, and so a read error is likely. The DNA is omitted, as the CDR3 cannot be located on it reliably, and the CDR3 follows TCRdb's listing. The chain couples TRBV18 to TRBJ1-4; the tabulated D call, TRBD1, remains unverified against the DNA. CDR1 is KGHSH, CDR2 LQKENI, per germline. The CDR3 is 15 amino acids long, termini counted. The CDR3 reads CASSPKTGINEKLFA.

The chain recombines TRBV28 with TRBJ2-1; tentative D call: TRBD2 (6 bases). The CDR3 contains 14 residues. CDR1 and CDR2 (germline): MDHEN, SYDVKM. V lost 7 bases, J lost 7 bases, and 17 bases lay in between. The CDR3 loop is CASTPHYSGNEQFF. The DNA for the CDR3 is TGTGCCAGCACCCCCCATTATAGCGGAAATGAGCAGTTCTTC.

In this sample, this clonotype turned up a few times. CDR3 nucleotide sequence: TGTGCCAGCAGCTCCGGGCTCCGAGGGGAAAAACTGTTTTTT. Translated, it gives CASSSGLRGEKLFF. This rearrangement joins TRBV7-2 to TRBJ1-4; D is undetermined. CDR3 length: 14 amino acids. V was cut by 4 bases and J by 8 bases, with 14 bases left in between. From germline, CDR1 is SGHTA and CDR2 FQGNSA.

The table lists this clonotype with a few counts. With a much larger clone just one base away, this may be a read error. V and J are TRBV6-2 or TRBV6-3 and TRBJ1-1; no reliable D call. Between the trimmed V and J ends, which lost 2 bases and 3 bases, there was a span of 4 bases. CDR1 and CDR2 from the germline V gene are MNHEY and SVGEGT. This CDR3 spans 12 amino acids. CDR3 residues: CASSYGDTEAFF. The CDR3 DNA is TGTGCCAGCAGTTACGGGGACACTGAAGCTTTCTTT.

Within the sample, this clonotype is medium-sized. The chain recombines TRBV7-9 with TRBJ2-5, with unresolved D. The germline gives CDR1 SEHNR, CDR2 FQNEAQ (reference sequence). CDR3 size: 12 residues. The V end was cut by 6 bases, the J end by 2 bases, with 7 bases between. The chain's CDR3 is CASRDGQETQYF. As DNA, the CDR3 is TGTGCCAGCAGGGATGGACAAGAGACCCAGTACTTC.

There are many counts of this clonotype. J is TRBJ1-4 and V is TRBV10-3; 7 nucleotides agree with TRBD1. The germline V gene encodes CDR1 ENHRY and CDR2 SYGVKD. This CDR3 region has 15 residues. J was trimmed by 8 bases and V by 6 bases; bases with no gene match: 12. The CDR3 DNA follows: TGTGCCATCAGGTCTACAGGGGAGGAAGAAGAAAAACTGTTTTTT. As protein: CAIRSTGEEEEKLFF.

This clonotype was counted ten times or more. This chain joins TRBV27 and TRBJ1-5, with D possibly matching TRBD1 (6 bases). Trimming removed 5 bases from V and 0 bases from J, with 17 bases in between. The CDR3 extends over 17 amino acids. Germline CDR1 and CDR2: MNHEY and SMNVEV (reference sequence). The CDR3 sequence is CASSPWRQASSNQPQHF. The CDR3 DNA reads TGTGCCAGCAGTCCCTGGCGACAGGCCTCTAGCAATCAGCCCCAGCATTTT.

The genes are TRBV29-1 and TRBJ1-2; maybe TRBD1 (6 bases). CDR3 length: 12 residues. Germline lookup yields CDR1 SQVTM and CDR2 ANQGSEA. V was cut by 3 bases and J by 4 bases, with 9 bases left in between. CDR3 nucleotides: TGCAGCGTTGAGGGGGGCAGCTATGGCTACACCTTC. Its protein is CSVEGGSYGYTF. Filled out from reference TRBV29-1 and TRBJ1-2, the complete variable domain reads SAVISQKPSRDICQRGTSLTIQCQVDSQVTMMFWYRQQPGQSLTLIATANQGSEATYESGFVIDKFPISRPNLTFSTLTVSNMSPEDSSIYLCSVEGGSYGYTFGSGTRLTVV.

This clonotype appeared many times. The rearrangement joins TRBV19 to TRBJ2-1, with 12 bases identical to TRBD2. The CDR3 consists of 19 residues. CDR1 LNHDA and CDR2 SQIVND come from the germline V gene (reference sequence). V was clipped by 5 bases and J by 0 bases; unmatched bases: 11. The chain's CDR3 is CASSSGLAGYEGSYNEQFF. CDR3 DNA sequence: TGTGCCAGTAGTTCCGGACTAGCGGGGTACGAGGGCTCCTACAATGAGCAGTTCTTC.

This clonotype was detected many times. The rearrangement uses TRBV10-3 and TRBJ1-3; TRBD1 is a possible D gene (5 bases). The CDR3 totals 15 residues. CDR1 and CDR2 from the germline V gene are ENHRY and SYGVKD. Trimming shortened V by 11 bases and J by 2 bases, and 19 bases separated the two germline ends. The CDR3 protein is CALRDDHRPGNTIYF. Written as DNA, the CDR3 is TGTGCCTTACGGGACGATCACCGGCCTGGAAACACCATATATTTT.

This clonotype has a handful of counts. The CDR3 loop is CASQIFLEGGLTQYF. CDR3 nucleotide sequence: TGTGCCAGCCAGATCTTTTTGGAAGGGGGATTGACCCAGTACTTC. The rearrangement links TRBV6-2 or TRBV6-3 to TRBJ2-5; D might be TRBD1 (6 bases). Trimming removed 8 bases at V and 7 bases at J, with 23 bases between. This CDR3 has 15 residues. Germline V gives CDR1 MNHEY, CDR2 SVGEGT.

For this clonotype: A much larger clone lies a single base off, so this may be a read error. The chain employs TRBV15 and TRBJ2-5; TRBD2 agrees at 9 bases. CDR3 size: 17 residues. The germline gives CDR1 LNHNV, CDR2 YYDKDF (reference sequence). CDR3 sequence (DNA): TGTGCCCCCAGCAGAGATCCGGCGGGAGGGGGCCAAGAGACCCAGTACTTC. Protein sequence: CAPSRDPAGGGQETQYF. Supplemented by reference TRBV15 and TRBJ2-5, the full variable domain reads DAMVIQNPRYQVTQFGKPVTLSCSQTLNHNVMYWYQQKSSQAPKLLFHYYDKDFNNEADTPDNFQSRRPNTSFCFLDIRSPGLGDTAMYLCAPSRDPAGGGQETQYFGPGTRLLVL.

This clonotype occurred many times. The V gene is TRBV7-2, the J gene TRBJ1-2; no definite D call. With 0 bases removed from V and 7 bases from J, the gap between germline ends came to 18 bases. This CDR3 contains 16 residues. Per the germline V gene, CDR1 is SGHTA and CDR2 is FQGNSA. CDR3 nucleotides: TGTGCCAGCAGCTTAGCCCCACCTAACGGGGTTGGTGGCTACACCTTC. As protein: CASSLAPPNGVGGYTF.

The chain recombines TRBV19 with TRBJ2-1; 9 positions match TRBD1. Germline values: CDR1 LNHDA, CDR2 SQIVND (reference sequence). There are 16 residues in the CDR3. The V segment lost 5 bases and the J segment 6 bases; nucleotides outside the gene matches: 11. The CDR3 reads CASSLQPGQGLNEQFF. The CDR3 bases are TGTGCCAGTAGTCTACAGCCGGGACAGGGACTCAATGAGCAGTTCTTC. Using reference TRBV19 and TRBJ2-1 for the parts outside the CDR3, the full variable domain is DGGITQSPKYLFRKEGQNVTLSCEQNLNHDAMYWYRQDPGQGLRLIYYSQIVNDFQKGDIAEGYSVSREKKESFPLTVTSAQKNPTAFYLCASSLQPGQGLNEQFFGPGTRLTVL.

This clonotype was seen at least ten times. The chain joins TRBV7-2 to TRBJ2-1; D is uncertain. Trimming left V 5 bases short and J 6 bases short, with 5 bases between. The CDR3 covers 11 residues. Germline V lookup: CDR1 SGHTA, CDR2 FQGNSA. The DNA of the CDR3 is TGTGCCAGCAGCGACTTCAATGAGCAGTTCTTC. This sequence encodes CASSDFNEQFF. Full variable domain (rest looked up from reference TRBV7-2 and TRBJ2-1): GAGVSQSPSNKVTEKGKDVELRCDPISGHTALYWYRQSLGQGLEFLIYFQGNSAPDKSGLPSDRFSAERTGGSVSTLTIQRTQQEDSAVYLCASSDFNEQFFGPGTRLTVL.

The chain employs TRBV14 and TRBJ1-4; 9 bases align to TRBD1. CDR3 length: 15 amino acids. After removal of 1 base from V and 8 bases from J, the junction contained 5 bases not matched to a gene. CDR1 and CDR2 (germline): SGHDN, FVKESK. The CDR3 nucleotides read TGTGCCAGCAGCCAAGTGGGACAGGGTAACGAAAAACTGTTTTTT. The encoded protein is CASSQVGQGNEKLFF.

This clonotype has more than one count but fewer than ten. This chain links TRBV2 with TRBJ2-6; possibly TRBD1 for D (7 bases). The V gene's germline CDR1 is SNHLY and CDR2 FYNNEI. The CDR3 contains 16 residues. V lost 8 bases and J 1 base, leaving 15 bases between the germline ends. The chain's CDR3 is CASDAGQNSGANVLTF. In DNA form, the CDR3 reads TGTGCCAGCGACGCGGGACAGAATTCTGGGGCCAACGTCCTGACTTTC.

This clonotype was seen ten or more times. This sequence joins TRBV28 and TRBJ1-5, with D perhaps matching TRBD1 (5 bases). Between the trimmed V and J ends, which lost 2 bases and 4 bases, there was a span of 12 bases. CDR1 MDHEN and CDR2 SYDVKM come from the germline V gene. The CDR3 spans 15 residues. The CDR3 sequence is CASSLLDGGNQPQHF. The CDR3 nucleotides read TGTGCCAGCAGTTTACTCGATGGGGGGAATCAGCCCCAGCATTTT. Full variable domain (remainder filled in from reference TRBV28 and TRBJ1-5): DVKVTQSSRYLVKRTGEKVFLECVQDMDHENMFWYRQDPGLGLRLIYFSYDVKMKEKGDIPEGYSVSREKKERFSLILESASTNQTSMYLCASSLLDGGNQPQHFGDGTRLSIL.

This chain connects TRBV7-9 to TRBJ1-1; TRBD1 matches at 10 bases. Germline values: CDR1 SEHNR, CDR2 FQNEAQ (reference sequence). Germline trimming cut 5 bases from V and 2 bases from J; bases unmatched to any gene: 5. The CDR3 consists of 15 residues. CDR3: CASSGQGGGNTEAFF. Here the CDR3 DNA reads TGTGCCAGCAGCGGACAGGGGGGCGGAAACACTGAAGCTTTCTTT.

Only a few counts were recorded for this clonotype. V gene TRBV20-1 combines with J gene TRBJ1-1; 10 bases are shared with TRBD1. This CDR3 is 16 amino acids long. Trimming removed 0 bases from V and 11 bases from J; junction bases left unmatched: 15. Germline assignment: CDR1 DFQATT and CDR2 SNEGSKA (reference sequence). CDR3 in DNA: TGCAGTGCTAGAGATTTTGAGGGACAGGGGTTAGAAAAGGCTTTCTTT. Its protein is CSARDFEGQGLEKAFF.

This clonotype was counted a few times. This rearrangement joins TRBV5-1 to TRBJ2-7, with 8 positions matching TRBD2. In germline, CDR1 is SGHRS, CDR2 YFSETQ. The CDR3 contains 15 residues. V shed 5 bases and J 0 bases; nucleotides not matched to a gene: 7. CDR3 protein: CASSHTSGSSYEQYF. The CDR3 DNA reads TGCGCCAGCAGTCATACTAGCGGAAGCTCCTACGAGCAGTACTTC.

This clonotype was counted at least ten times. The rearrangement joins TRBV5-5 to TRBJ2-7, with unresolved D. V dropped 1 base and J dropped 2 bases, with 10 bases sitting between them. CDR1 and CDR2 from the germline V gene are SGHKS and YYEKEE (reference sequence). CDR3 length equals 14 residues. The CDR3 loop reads CASSLTSATYEQYF. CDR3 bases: TGTGCCAGCAGCTTGACCTCGGCTACCTACGAGCAGTACTTC.

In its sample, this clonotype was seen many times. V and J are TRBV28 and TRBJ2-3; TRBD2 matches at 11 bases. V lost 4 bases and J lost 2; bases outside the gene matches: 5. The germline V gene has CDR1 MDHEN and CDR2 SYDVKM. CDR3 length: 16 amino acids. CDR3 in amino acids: CASSWTSGSYTDTQYF. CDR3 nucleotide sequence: TGTGCCAGCAGTTGGACTAGCGGGTCATACACAGATACGCAGTATTTT.